This T cell receptor beta chain originates from a study of T cell responses to AZD1222 COVID-19 vaccine (dated by TCRdb to about 2021). In the study overall: AZD1222 recipients given second doses at about 4 weeks or at about 12 weeks were pooled, since spike-specific TCR depth and breadth were not found to differ between the two schedules. TCR sequencing was performed for roughly 250 trial participants, of whom about 210 were given two doses of AZD1222 and around 25 were given two doses of MenACWY control vaccine. Enrollment into the trials was organized by age into subgroups of 18-55, 56-69 and 70-plus years, and those subgroups contained roughly 150, 30 and 60 TCR-sequenced participants, respectively.

What the authors observed across the whole study: CD4 TCRs associated with the vaccine covered the entire spike protein, and the dominant responses were in regions 160-218 and 743-854. Most participants were white British and females outnumbered males, and the authors suggested that clonal diversity may have been underestimated. Reportedly, almost half of the unique spike-specific TCRs recognized epitopes lying outside the regions that are mutated in the B.1.351 and B.1.1.7 variants. Conclusions about previously exposed vaccinees were limited because only a handful of AZD1222 recipients were SARS-CoV-2 seropositive at baseline. In the small 56-69-year group, the increase in depth fell short of significance, most likely because of low power. Because no day 14 peak-response samples were available, repertoires were characterized only after the peak T cell response. A significant rise in spike-specific TCR breadth and depth was observed after two AZD1222 doses relative to day 0 and relative to MenACWY recipients.

Turning to this clone: Which antigen it targets is not known. Nothing much larger sits one base from this clone, and base qualities are not available.

The CDR3 regions of human TCRbeta chains were subjected to immunosequencing. As for how the authors treated the data: TCRs in the repertoires were compared against a reference library of SARS-CoV-2-specific TCRs that had been generated with the MIRA antigen-specificity platform. Breadth was defined as the fraction of unique TCRs that were SARS-CoV-2-associated. Depth was defined as the fraction of total T cells that were SARS-CoV-2-associated. Each spike-specific TCR was assigned to its reactive spike region and to a CD4 or CD8 class using the MIRA data. Log10-transformed breadth and depth values were compared by one-way ANOVA with Sidak's multiple comparisons tests. TCRdb took over this immuneACCESS table, retaining in-frame rearrangements with V and J assigned. Such tables are incomplete; in checked studies, under half of the missing clones stem from an unresolved V gene, and the remainder is unexplained. The V and J calls and clone size are taken from that table; D and trimming were inferred from the DNA. This sample has 100,000 to 150,000 clones in its table, and around nine tenths of those were observed once. Of the sample, 6.9% falls within the top ten clones.

The CDR3 numbers 15 residues from cysteine through phenylalanine. Left in the record is the CDR3 DNA by itself, 45 bases read in frame from the first base. The germline V gene specifies SGHDT as CDR1 and YYEEEE as CDR2. V lost 2 bases and J lost 3 bases; the stretch between them is 14 bases long. The time point label of this sample denotes: baseline before first vaccination. Vaccinee samples came from UK trials COV001 and COV002, including a single-blind randomized controlled phase 2/3 trial of AZD1222 (ChAdOx1 nCoV-19) in healthy adults. For TCRbeta chain sequencing, PBMC samples from trial participants were taken at day 0 and at day 28 after the second dose.

The sequence derives from an adult in good health. The material was peripheral blood, obtained on day 0 of AZD1222 vaccination. Recombination joined TRBV5-6 with TRBJ1-1; the D region possibly corresponds to TRBD1 (5 bases align). The DNA sequence is given as TGTGCCAGCAGCTTCGGGAGGGGAAGCTACACTGAAGCTTTCTTT. Its product reads: CASSFGRGSYTEAFF.